This TCR beta chain was profiled in a study of identical twins. The V gene end was trimmed by 7 bases and the J gene end by 8 bases; junction bases not matched to a gene: 4. Per germline, CDR1 LGHNT and CDR2 FRNRAP. The CDR3 contains 11 residues. This clonotype turned up a few times. What it binds is not known. TCRdb reprocessed the 5' RACE reads with MiXCR, giving one entry per CDR3 protein. This sample has some 760,000 distinct CDR3 sequences; 15% to 20% occur once, and the top ten carry 10% to 15%. Findings and limits, study-wide: The study found that models underestimated out-of-frame TCR alpha sharing in monozygotic twins.

These data were likewise used in another study, on T cells expressing NK-cell markers. That report notes: The eight sequenced donors comprised seven who were HCMV-seropositive and one who was seronegative.

The receptor comes from a woman aged 18-29 years in good health. The genes are TRBV12-5 and TRBJ1-1; 7 positions agree with TRBD1. What was sequenced was PBMCs. CDR3 region: CASVSGGEAFF. The CDR3, as DNA: TGTGCTAGTGTCTCAGGGGGGGAAGCTTTCTTT. The full variable domain, its missing parts supplied by reference TRBV12-5 and TRBJ1-1, is DARVTQTPRHKVTEMGQEVTMRCQPILGHNTVFWYRQTMMQGLELLAYFRNRAPLDDSGMPKDRFSAEMPDATLATLKIQPSEPRDSAVYFCASVSGGEAFFGQGTRLTVV.